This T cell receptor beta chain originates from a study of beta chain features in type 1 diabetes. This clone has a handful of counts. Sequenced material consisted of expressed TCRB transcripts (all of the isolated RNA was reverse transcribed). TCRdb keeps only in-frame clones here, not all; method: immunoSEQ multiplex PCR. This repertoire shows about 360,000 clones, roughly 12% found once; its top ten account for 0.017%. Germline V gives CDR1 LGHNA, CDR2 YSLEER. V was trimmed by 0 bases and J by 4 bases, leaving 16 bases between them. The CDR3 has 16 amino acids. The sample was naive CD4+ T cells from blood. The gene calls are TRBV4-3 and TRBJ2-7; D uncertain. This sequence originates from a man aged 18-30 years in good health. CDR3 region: CASSQDQRKSFYEQYF. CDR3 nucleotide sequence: TGCGCCAGCAGCCAAGATCAGCGTAAGAGCTTTTACGAGCAGTACTTC.